Listed below are T cell receptor beta chains from one sample, sequenced in a study of long-term antiretroviral therapy in people with HIV. Data came from immunoSEQ multiplex PCR; TCRdb stores just in-frame clones and leaves some out. The sample has about 28,000 clones, less than 90% seen once. The material sequenced was unsorted PBMCs, taken 0.4 years after starting antiretroviral therapy. The receptors stem from a man aged 18 to 35 with HIV. Both conserved end residues are part of each CDR3. The D gene is left open where the match is weak. Only some rows state a clone size, as once, few, many or a class for expanded clones.

V gene: TRBV5-4; clone size: .; J gene: TRBJ2-1; D gene: TRBD1; CDR3 DNA: TGTGCCAGCAGCTTGAAGGACAGGGGGAACCCTGCGGGCAGGTTCTTC; CDR3 protein: CASSLKDRGNPAGRFF
V gene: TRBV18; clone size: .; J gene: TRBJ2-7; D gene: .; CDR3 DNA: TGTGCCAGCTCACCTTTGCCCCAGGGAGTTTCCTACGAGCAGTACTTC; CDR3 protein: CASSPLPQGVSYEQYF
V gene: TRBV6-6; clone size: .; J gene: TRBJ1-2; D gene: TRBD1; CDR3 DNA: TGTGCCAGCAGTCTACCCGGGACAGGGAACTATGGCTACACCTTC; CDR3 protein: CASSLPGTGNYGYTF
V gene: TRBV19; clone size: few; J gene: TRBJ1-5; D gene: .; CDR3 DNA: TGTGCCAGTAGTATAGGCCCGTCGAGGCCCCAGCATTTT; CDR3 protein: CASSIGPSRPQHF
V gene: TRBV9; clone size: .; J gene: TRBJ1-3; D gene: .; CDR3 DNA: TGTGCCAGCAGCCTCGCCTCGGACAGCCTTACTGGAAACACCATATATTTT; CDR3 protein: CASSLASDSLTGNTIYF
V gene: TRBV15; clone size: .; J gene: TRBJ1-5; D gene: .; CDR3 DNA: TGTGCCACCAGCAGAGATGCCGGTATAGCGAATCAGCCCCAGCATTTT; CDR3 protein: CATSRDAGIANQPQHF
V gene: TRBV7-9; clone size: .; J gene: TRBJ2-1; D gene: TRBD2; CDR3 DNA: TGTGCCAGCAGCTCCCCTAGCGGAGAGTATCCCGGGTCCTACAATGAGCAGTTCTTC; CDR3 protein: CASSSPSGEYPGSYNEQFF
V gene: TRBV4-3; clone size: .; J gene: TRBJ2-3; D gene: TRBD2; CDR3 DNA: TGCGCCAGCAGCCAAGATCGGGCGGGAGGTGATACGCAGTATTTT; CDR3 protein: CASSQDRAGGDTQYF
V gene: TRBV7-2; clone size: few; J gene: TRBJ2-2; D gene: .; CDR3 DNA: TGTGCCAGCAGCCCCTCCTCCCTCAGGGGCGGCGGGGAGCTGTTTTTT; CDR3 protein: CASSPSSLRGGGELFF
V gene: TRBV6-6; clone size: .; J gene: TRBJ1-1; D gene: .; CDR3 DNA: TGTGCCAGCAGTCCCACTTCGGGACGGATGAACACTGAAGCTTTCTTT; CDR3 protein: CASSPTSGRMNTEAFF
V gene: TRBV27; clone size: .; J gene: TRBJ1-4; D gene: .; CDR3 DNA: TGTGCCAGCAGACCGAAGACAAACTTCTCTAATGAAAAACTGTTTTTT; CDR3 protein: CASRPKTNFSNEKLFF
V gene: TRBV7-9; clone size: .; J gene: TRBJ2-5; D gene: TRBD1; CDR3 DNA: TGTGCCAGCAGGCCGGAACCGGGACAGGGGGCCCAAGAGACCCAGTACTTC; CDR3 protein: CASRPEPGQGAQETQYF
V gene: TRBV27; clone size: .; J gene: TRBJ2-7; D gene: TRBD1; CDR3 DNA: TGTGCCAGCAGTCACCGGGACAGGGGACGTAGTGGCTCCTACGAGCAGTACTTC; CDR3 protein: CASSHRDRGRSGSYEQYF
V gene: TRBV4-3; clone size: .; J gene: TRBJ2-7; D gene: .; CDR3 DNA: TGCGCCAGCAGCCAAGATATAAGGGCCTACGAGCAGTACTTC; CDR3 protein: CASSQDIRAYEQYF
V gene: TRBV5-5; clone size: .; J gene: TRBJ2-7; D gene: .; CDR3 DNA: TGTGCCAGCAGCTTGGTTCCGGGAGAGTGGTACGAGCAGTACTTC; CDR3 protein: CASSLVPGEWYEQYF
V gene: TRBV5-6; clone size: .; J gene: TRBJ1-1; D gene: .; CDR3 DNA: TGTGCCAGCAGCTTGGGGGACGAAGCTTTCTTT; CDR3 protein: CASSLGDEAFF
V gene: TRBV6-4; clone size: .; J gene: TRBJ2-3; D gene: TRBD1; CDR3 DNA: TGTGCCAGCAGTGACGGGACAGGGGCAGATACGCAGTATTTT; CDR3 protein: CASSDGTGADTQYF
V gene: TRBV5-1; clone size: .; J gene: TRBJ1-4; D gene: TRBD1; CDR3 DNA: TGCGCCAGCAGCGTAGGGGGCGCGTCTAATGAAAAACTGTTTTTT; CDR3 protein: CASSVGGASNEKLFF
V gene: TRBV5-1; clone size: .; J gene: TRBJ1-2; D gene: TRBD1; CDR3 DNA: TGCGCCAGCAGCCCCGGGACAGGTTATGGCTACACCTTC; CDR3 protein: CASSPGTGYGYTF
V gene: TRBV10-2; clone size: .; J gene: TRBJ1-6; D gene: .; CDR3 DNA: TGCGCCAGCAGTGAGGTCGGGAATTCACCCCTCCACTTT; CDR3 protein: CASSEVGNSPLHF
V gene: TRBV27; clone size: .; J gene: TRBJ2-3; D gene: .; CDR3 DNA: TGTGCCACCAAGGACTGGAGCGAGGATACGCAGTATTTT; CDR3 protein: CATKDWSEDTQYF
V gene: TRBV2; clone size: .; J gene: TRBJ1-2; D gene: .; CDR3 DNA: TGTGCCAGCAGGGCCCCAGGGGTTGGGGGCTACACCTTC; CDR3 protein: CASRAPGVGGYTF
V gene: TRBV27; clone size: .; J gene: TRBJ1-2; D gene: .; CDR3 DNA: TGTGCCAGCAGTTTAGGTGCCGCTAGTAGCGGCTACACCTTC; CDR3 protein: CASSLGAASSGYTF
V gene: TRBV15; clone size: .; J gene: TRBJ2-7; D gene: TRBD2; CDR3 DNA: TGTGCCACCAGCAGAGAGGTAGCGGGGGGATACGAGCAGTACTTC; CDR3 protein: CATSREVAGGYEQYF
V gene: TRBV27; clone size: .; J gene: TRBJ1-1; D gene: .; CDR3 DNA: TGTGCCAGCAGTTTATCAGAAGTCACAGAGGCTTTCTTT; CDR3 protein: CASSLSEVTEAFF
V gene: TRBV9; clone size: .; J gene: TRBJ1-1; D gene: .; CDR3 DNA: TGTGCCAGCAGCGGAACTTCAGGGTGGAACACTGAAGCTTTCTTT; CDR3 protein: CASSGTSGWNTEAFF
V gene: TRBV29-1; clone size: .; J gene: TRBJ2-5; D gene: .; CDR3 DNA: TGCAGCGTTTGCCCCGGGTCTTCTCTCCAGGAGACCCAGTACTTC; CDR3 protein: CSVCPGSSLQETQYF
V gene: TRBV9; clone size: .; J gene: TRBJ1-1; D gene: TRBD1; CDR3 DNA: TGTGCCAGCAGCGTAGGGACAGGGGCGAACACTGAAGCTTTCTTT; CDR3 protein: CASSVGTGANTEAFF
V gene: TRBV29-1; clone size: .; J gene: TRBJ2-3; D gene: TRBD2; CDR3 DNA: TGCAGCGTTCGGGGAGCGGGAGGCGATACAGATACGCAGTATTTT; CDR3 protein: CSVRGAGGDTDTQYF
V gene: TRBV9; clone size: .; J gene: TRBJ1-3; D gene: .; CDR3 DNA: TGTGCCAGCAGCGCAGGACAGCTCTCTGGAAACACCATATATTTT; CDR3 protein: CASSAGQLSGNTIYF
V gene: TRBV7-9; clone size: once; J gene: TRBJ1-3; D gene: TRBD1; CDR3 DNA: TGTGCCAGCAGCTTAGGGACAGGGACTACTGGAAACACCATATATTTT; CDR3 protein: CASSLGTGTTGNTIYF
V gene: TRBV7-6; clone size: few; J gene: TRBJ2-7; D gene: .; CDR3 DNA: TGTGCCAGCAGCTACAAACGGACCCCAGGCCACGAGCAGTACTTC; CDR3 protein: CASSYKRTPGHEQYF
V gene: TRBV10-3; clone size: .; J gene: TRBJ2-7; D gene: TRBD1; CDR3 DNA: TGTGCCATCAGTGAAACAGGGGGCTCCTACGAGCAGTACTTC; CDR3 protein: CAISETGGSYEQYF
V gene: TRBV6-5; clone size: .; J gene: TRBJ2-7; D gene: TRBD1; CDR3 DNA: TGTGCCAGCAGTTCTCCGGACAGGGGGAACGAGCAGTACTTC; CDR3 protein: CASSSPDRGNEQYF
V gene: TRBV4-3; clone size: once; J gene: TRBJ2-1; D gene: TRBD2; CDR3 DNA: TGCGCCAGCAGCCAAGATCCCGGGAGGGCCCCTGAGCAGTTCTTC; CDR3 protein: CASSQDPGRAPEQFF
V gene: TRBV10-2; clone size: .; J gene: TRBJ2-1; D gene: TRBD1; CDR3 DNA: TGCGCCAGCAGTGATGAGGGACAGGGGCACTACAATGAGCAGTTCTTC; CDR3 protein: CASSDEGQGHYNEQFF
V gene: TRBV9; clone size: .; J gene: TRBJ2-7; D gene: .; CDR3 DNA: TGTGCCAGCAGCCCTCCTTCCGGGGTCGAGCAGTACTTC; CDR3 protein: CASSPPSGVEQYF
V gene: TRBV7-6; clone size: once; J gene: TRBJ1-3; D gene: TRBD1; CDR3 DNA: TGTGCCAGCAGCGACCGGACAGGGGGCTATGGAAACACCATATATTTT; CDR3 protein: CASSDRTGGYGNTIYF
V gene: TRBV27; clone size: .; J gene: TRBJ2-7; D gene: .; CDR3 DNA: TGTGCCAGCAGTTCGTTCCACGAGCAGTACTTC; CDR3 protein: CASSSFHEQYF
V gene: TRBV9; clone size: few; J gene: TRBJ1-2; D gene: TRBD1; CDR3 DNA: TGTGCCAGCAGCATCTCTAGGGGGCCTAACTATGGCTACACCTTC; CDR3 protein: CASSISRGPNYGYTF
V gene: TRBV9; clone size: .; J gene: TRBJ1-5; D gene: .; CDR3 DNA: TGTGCCAGCAGCGTAGAACCGGGGGGCAATCAGCCCCAGCATTTT; CDR3 protein: CASSVEPGGNQPQHF
V gene: TRBV18; clone size: .; J gene: TRBJ1-1; D gene: .; CDR3 DNA: TGTGCCAGCTCAACCTTTGACAGAAACACTGAAGCTTTCTTT; CDR3 protein: CASSTFDRNTEAFF
V gene: TRBV4-3; clone size: .; J gene: TRBJ2-1; D gene: .; CDR3 DNA: TGCGCCAGCAGCCAAGATGGTGGGGGGTACAATGAGCAGTTCTTC; CDR3 protein: CASSQDGGGYNEQFF
V gene: TRBV19; clone size: .; J gene: TRBJ1-2; D gene: .; CDR3 DNA: TGTGCCACCACCCCGGGTGCGTATAACTATGGCTACACCTTC; CDR3 protein: CATTPGAYNYGYTF
V gene: TRBV27; clone size: once; J gene: TRBJ2-2; D gene: .; CDR3 DNA: TGTGCCAGCAGTTTCGTCGTGGGGTCGAACACCGGGGAGCTGTTTTTT; CDR3 protein: CASSFVVGSNTGELFF
V gene: TRBV6-1; clone size: .; J gene: TRBJ2-1; D gene: .; CDR3 DNA: TGTGCCAGCAGTGTCGATCTGGGGTCGTTCGAGCAGTTCTTC; CDR3 protein: CASSVDLGSFEQFF
V gene: TRBV7-2; clone size: .; J gene: TRBJ2-7; D gene: .; CDR3 DNA: TGTGCCAGCAGCCCTGTAGGGAGTTCCTACGAGCAGTACTTC; CDR3 protein: CASSPVGSSYEQYF
V gene: TRBV25-1; clone size: .; J gene: TRBJ2-1; D gene: .; CDR3 DNA: TGTGCCAGCAGTGATTCGATCGATCAGGGGAACAATGAGCAGTTCTTC; CDR3 protein: CASSDSIDQGNNEQFF
V gene: TRBV7-9; clone size: .; J gene: TRBJ2-2; D gene: .; CDR3 DNA: TGTGCCAGCAGCTCCCAGCCCACCGGGGAGCTGTTTTTT; CDR3 protein: CASSSQPTGELFF
V gene: TRBV4-3; clone size: .; J gene: TRBJ2-1; D gene: .; CDR3 DNA: TGCGCCAGCAGCCAGGTCCAGCGCAGTGAGCAGTTCTTC; CDR3 protein: CASSQVQRSEQFF
V gene: TRBV11-2; clone size: few; J gene: TRBJ1-5; D gene: .; CDR3 DNA: TGTGCCAGCAGCTACCTCGCAAATCAGCCCCAGCATTTT; CDR3 protein: CASSYLANQPQHF
V gene: TRBV10-1; clone size: .; J gene: TRBJ2-3; D gene: TRBD2; CDR3 DNA: TGCGCCAGCAGTGAGTCCCGGGGGGGATTGGATACGCAGTATTTT; CDR3 protein: CASSESRGGLDTQYF
V gene: TRBV7-2; clone size: .; J gene: TRBJ2-1; D gene: TRBD2; CDR3 DNA: TGTGCCAGCAGCTTAGATGGCGCGGGAGACTACAATGAGCAGTTCTTC; CDR3 protein: CASSLDGAGDYNEQFF
V gene: TRBV25-1; clone size: .; J gene: TRBJ1-6; D gene: .; CDR3 DNA: TGTGCCAGCAGTGAATTCAGGGAAGCGTCACCCCTCCACTTT; CDR3 protein: CASSEFREASPLHF